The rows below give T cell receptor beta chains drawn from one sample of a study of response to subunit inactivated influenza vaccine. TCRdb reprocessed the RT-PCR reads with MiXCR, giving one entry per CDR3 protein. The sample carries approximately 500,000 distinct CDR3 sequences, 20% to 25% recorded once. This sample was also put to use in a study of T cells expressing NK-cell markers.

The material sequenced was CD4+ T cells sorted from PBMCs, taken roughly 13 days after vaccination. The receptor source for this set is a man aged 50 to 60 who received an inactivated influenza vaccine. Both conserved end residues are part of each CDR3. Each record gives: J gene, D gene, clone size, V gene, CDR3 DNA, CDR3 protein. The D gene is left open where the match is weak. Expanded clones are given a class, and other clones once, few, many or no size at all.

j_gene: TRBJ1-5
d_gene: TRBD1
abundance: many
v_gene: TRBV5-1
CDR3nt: TGCGCCAGCAGCCCCGGGACAGTTAGCAATCAGCCCCAGCATTTT
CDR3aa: CASSPGTVSNQPQHF

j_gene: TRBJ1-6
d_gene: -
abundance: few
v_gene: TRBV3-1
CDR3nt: TGTGCCAGCAGCCAAGACGGGGCCCCACTCCTCCACTTT
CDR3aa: CASSQDGAPLLHF

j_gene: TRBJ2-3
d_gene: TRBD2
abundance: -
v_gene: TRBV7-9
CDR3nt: TGTGCCAGCAGCTTAGTTACTAGCGGAGATACGCAGTATTTT
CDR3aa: CASSLVTSGDTQYF

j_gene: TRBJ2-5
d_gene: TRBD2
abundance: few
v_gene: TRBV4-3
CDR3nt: TGCGCCAGCCGCGAGGGACTAGCGGGGCAAGAGACCCAGTACTTC
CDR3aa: CASREGLAGQETQYF

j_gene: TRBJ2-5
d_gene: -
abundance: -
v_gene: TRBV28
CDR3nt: TGTGCCAGCAGTGCCCGGGACAATTTTTGGGAGACCCAGTACTTC
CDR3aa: CASSARDNFWETQYF

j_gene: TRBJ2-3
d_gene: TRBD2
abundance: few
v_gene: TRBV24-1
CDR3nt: TGTGCCACCAGTGTTCCCGCGGGGGGGCCCGCTAGCACAGATACGCAGTATTTT
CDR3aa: CATSVPAGGPASTDTQYF

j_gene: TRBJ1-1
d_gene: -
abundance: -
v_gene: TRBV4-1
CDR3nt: TGCGCCAGCAGCCCTCATGGGGGCACTGAAGCTTTCTTT
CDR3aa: CASSPHGGTEAFF

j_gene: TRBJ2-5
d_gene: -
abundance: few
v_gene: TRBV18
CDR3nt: TGTGCCAGCTCACCAGAGAGACAAGAGACCCAGTACTTC
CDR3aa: CASSPERQETQYF

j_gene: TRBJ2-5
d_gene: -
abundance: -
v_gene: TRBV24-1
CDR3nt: TGTGCCACCAGTGAGCCGGGGGCGAGGACCCAGTACTTC
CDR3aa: CATSEPGARTQYF

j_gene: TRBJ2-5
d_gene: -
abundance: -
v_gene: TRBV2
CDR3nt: TGTGCCAGCATGTCAAAGAGGGCAGGGCAAGAGACCCAGTACTTC
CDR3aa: CASMSKRAGQETQYF

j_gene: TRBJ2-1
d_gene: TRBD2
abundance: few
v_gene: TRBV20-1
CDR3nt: TGCAGTGCTACAGAAACTAGCGGTGGTAATGAGCAGTTCTTC
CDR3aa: CSATETSGGNEQFF

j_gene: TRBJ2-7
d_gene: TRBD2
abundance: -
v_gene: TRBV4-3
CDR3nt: TGCGCCAGCAGTCTCGGACTAGCGGGGGAGGAGCAGTACTTC
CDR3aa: CASSLGLAGEEQYF

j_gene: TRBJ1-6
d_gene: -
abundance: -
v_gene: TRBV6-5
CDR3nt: TGTGCCAGCAGTTACACAAGGGGTGGGTCACCCCTCCACTTT
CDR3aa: CASSYTRGGSPLHF

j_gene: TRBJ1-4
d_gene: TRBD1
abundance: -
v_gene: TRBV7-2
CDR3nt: TGTGCCAGCAGCCCTAGGACAGGGTCTAATGAAAAACTGTTTTTT
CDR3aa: CASSPRTGSNEKLFF

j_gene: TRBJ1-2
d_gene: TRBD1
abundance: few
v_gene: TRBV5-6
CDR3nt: TGTGCCAGCAGCTTTACAGGGGCAAACACCTTC
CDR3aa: CASSFTGANTF

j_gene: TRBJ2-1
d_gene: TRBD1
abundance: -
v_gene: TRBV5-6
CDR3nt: TGTGCCAGCAGCCCCCTCTTAGCAAGGTGGGACAGTTCCGCTTACAATGAGCAGTTCTTC
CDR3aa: CASSPLLARWDSSAYNEQFF

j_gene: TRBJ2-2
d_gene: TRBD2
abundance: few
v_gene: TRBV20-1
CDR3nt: TGCAGTGCTACCCCCCCGGGACTAGCGGAGACCGGGGAGCTGTTTTTT
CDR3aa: CSATPPGLAETGELFF

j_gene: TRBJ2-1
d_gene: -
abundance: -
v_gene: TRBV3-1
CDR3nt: TGTGCCAGCAGCCAAGATCAGGCCTCCTACAATGAGCAGTTCTTC
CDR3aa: CASSQDQASYNEQFF

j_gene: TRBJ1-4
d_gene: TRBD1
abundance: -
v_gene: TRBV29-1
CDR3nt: TGCAGCGTTGCGAGGACAGGGGATGAAAAACTGTTTTTT
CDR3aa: CSVARTGDEKLFF

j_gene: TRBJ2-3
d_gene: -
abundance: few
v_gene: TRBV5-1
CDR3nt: TGCGCCAGCAGCCCAACGCCTCATACAGGGTATGATACGCAGTATTTT
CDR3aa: CASSPTPHTGYDTQYF

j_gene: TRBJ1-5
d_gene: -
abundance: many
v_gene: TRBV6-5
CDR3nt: TGTGCCAGCAGTTACCCTAACAGCAATCAGCCCCAGCATTTT
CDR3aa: CASSYPNSNQPQHF

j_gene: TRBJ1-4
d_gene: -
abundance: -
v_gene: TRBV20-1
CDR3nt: TGCAGTGCTAGAGATTCGCTCGCAGGTGAAAAACTGTTTTTT
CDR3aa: CSARDSLAGEKLFF

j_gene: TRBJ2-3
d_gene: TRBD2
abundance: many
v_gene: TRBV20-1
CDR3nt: TGCAGTGCTAGAGGCATTAGCGGGAGGGCACCAGATACGCAGTATTTT
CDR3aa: CSARGISGRAPDTQYF

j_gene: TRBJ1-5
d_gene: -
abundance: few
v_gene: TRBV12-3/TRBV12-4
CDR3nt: TGTGCCAGCAGTTTAAGTGGCCCCTACGGGCCCCAGCATTTT
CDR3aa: CASSLSGPYGPQHF

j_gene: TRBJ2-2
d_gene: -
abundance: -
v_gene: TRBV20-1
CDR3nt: TGCAGTGCTAGAGGGACGGGTTCCACCGGGGAGCTGTTTTTT
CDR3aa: CSARGTGSTGELFF

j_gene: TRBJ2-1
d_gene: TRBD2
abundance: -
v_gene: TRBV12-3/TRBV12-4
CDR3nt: TGTGCCAGCAGTTCCATACTAGCGGGAGGGCCTGTTGAGCAGTTCTTC
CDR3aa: CASSSILAGGPVEQFF

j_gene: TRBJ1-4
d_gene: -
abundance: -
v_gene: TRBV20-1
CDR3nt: TGCAGTGCTAGTCAGGACGGAGGGCCGGAAGAAAAACTGTTTTTT
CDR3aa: CSASQDGGPEEKLFF

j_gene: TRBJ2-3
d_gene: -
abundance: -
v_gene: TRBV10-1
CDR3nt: TGCGCCAGCAACAACCGACAGAAGATTAGCACAGATACGCAGTATTTT
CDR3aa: CASNNRQKISTDTQYF

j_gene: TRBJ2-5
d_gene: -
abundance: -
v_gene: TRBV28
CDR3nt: TGTGCCAGCAGTTTATGGGGGCAGAACCAAGAGACCCAGTACTTC
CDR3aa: CASSLWGQNQETQYF

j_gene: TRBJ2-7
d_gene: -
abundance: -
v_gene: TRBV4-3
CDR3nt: TGCGCCAGCAGCCCTCGCGTAACGCTGGGGCTAGGGGACGAGCAGTACTTC
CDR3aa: CASSPRVTLGLGDEQYF

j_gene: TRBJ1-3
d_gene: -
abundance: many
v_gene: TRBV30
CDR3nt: TGTGCCTGGAGTGGGGGAAACACCATATATTTT
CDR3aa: CAWSGGNTIYF

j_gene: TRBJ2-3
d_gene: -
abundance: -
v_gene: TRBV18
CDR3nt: TGTGCCAGCTCACCAATAGCGGAGACTAGCACAGATACGCAGTATTTT
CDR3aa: CASSPIAETSTDTQYF

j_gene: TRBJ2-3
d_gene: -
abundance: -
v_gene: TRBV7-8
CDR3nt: TGTGCCAGCAGCTTACTGCGAGCGGTACGGGCGGCAGATACGCAGTATTTT
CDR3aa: CASSLLRAVRAADTQYF

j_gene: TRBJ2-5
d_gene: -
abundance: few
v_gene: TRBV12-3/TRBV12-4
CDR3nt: TGTGCCAGCAGTTTACGGACCAACCAAGAGACCCAGTACTTC
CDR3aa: CASSLRTNQETQYF

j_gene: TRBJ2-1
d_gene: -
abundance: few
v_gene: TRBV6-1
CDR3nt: TGTGTGTCGAGGGGGGGATTTAACAATGAGCAGTTCTTC
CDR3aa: CVSRGGFNNEQFF

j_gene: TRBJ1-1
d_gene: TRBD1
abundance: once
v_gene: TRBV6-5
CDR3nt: TGTGCCAGCAGTTCCGTGGACAGGGTAGGCGCTGAAGCTTTCTTT
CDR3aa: CASSSVDRVGAEAFF

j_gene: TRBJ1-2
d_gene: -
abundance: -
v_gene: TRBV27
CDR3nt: TGTGCCAGCTCTGCGGGGGTAGCTAACTATGGCTACACCTTC
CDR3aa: CASSAGVANYGYTF

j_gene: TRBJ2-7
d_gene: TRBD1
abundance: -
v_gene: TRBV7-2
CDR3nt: TGTGCCAGCAGCCCACCGGGACAGGGGGCGAACGAGCAGTACTTC
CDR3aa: CASSPPGQGANEQYF

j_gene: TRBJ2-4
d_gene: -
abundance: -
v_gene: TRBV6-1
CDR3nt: TGTGCCAGCAGTGAATCTCCGGCCAAAAACATTCAGTACTTC
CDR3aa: CASSESPAKNIQYF

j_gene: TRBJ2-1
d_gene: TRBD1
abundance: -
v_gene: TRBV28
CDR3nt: TGTGCCAGCAGAAGTTCCGGGACAGGGACAATAAGGCAGTTCTTC
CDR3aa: CASRSSGTGTIRQFF

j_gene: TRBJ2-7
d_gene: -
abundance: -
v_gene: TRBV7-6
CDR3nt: TGTGCCAGCAGCTTACGTGCGTCAGGGAGCGATAGCGCCTACGAGCAGTACTTC
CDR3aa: CASSLRASGSDSAYEQYF

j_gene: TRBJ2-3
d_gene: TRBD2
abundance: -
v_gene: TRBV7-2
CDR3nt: TGTGCCAGCAGCCCAGCGGGGGTCCCAGATACGCAGTATTTT
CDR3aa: CASSPAGVPDTQYF

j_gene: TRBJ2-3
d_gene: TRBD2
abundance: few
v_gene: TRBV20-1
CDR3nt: TGCAGTGCTAGACGAGCGGGAGGGGCAGATACGCAGTATTTT
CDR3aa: CSARRAGGADTQYF

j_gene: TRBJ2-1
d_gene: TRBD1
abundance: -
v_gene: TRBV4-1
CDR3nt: TGCGCCAGCGGAAGACAGGGGGCAAGCTCCTACAATGAGCAGTTCTTC
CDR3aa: CASGRQGASSYNEQFF

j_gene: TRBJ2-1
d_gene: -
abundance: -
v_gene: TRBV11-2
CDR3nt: TGTGCCAGCAGCCCTCGGGACTTCAATGAGCAGTTCTTC
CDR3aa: CASSPRDFNEQFF

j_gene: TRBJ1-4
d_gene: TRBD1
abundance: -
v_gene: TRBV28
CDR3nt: TGTGCCAGCAGGAGCCGCGTGACAGGGGTTATCTTTGAAAAACTGTTTTTT
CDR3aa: CASRSRVTGVIFEKLFF

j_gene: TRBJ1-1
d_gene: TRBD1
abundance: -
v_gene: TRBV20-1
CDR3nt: TGCAGTGCTAGGACAGGGGGCTTGAACACTGAAGCTTTCTTT
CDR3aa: CSARTGGLNTEAFF

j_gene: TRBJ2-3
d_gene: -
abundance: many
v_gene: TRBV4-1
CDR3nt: TGCGCCAGCAGCCAAGTACCCGGGACCACAGATACGCAGTATTTT
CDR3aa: CASSQVPGTTDTQYF

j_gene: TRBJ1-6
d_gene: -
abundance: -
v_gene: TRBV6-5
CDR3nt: TGTGCCAGCAGTTACTCGAACGGGGGCAGGGGTTCACCCCTCCACTTT
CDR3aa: CASSYSNGGRGSPLHF

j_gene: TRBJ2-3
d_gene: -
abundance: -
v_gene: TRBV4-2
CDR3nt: TGTGCCAGCAGCCAAGATCGGATAAGCACAGATACGCAGTATTTT
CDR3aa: CASSQDRISTDTQYF

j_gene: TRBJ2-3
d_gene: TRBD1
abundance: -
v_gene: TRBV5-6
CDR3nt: TGTGCCAGCAGCTTGGTGGTCGGACAGGGGGCGCGAACAGATACGCAGTATTTT
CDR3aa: CASSLVVGQGARTDTQYF

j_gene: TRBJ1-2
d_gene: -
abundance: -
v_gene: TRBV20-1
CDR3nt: TGCAGTGCTAGAGATGCGCCGGCGGGGGGGCTTAACTATGGCTACACCTTC
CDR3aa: CSARDAPAGGLNYGYTF

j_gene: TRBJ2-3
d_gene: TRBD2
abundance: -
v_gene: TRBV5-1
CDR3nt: TGCGCCAGCAGCTTGGATGGACTAGCGGGAGATACGCAGTATTTT
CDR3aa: CASSLDGLAGDTQYF

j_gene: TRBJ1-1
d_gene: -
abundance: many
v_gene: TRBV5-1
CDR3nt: TGCGCCAGCAGCCCGGGGTTTAACACTGAAGCTTTCTTT
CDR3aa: CASSPGFNTEAFF

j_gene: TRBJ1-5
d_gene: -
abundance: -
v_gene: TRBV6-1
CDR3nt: TGTGCCAGCAGTGAACAGGGGAGCAATCAGCCCCAGCATTTT
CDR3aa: CASSEQGSNQPQHF

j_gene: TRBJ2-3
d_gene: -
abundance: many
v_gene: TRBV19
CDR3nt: TGTGCCAGTAGCAAGACCGTGGCAGGGTTTTATTCAGATACGCAGTATTTT
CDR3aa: CASSKTVAGFYSDTQYF

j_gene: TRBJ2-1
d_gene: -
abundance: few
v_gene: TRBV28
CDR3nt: TGTGCCAGCAGTTTATGGGACAGCTACAATGAGCAGTTCTTC
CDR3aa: CASSLWDSYNEQFF

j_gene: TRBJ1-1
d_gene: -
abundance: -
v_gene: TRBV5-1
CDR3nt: TGCGCCAGCAGCTTGGAGCCAGGACCTATGAACACTGAAGCTTTCTTT
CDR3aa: CASSLEPGPMNTEAFF

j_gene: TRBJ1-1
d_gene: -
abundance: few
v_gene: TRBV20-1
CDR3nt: TGCAGTGCTAGTAGGGGCCAGAACACTGAAGCTTTCTTT
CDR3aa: CSASRGQNTEAFF